The clone carrying this T cell receptor (beta chain) was seen many times. What it binds is not known. This sample is drawn from a study of read filtering for tumor transcriptome and immune sequencing. Study background: RNA-seq yielded only about 75 to 1273 TCR reads, IR-seq about 4.05 to 11 million.

This library used approximately 370 ng RNA and molecular barcoded adaptors spanning alpha/delta and beta/gamma chains. TCRdb reprocessed the reads with MiXCR, giving one entry per CDR3 protein. The sample has about 130,000 distinct CDR3 sequences, around 13% seen once; the top ten hold approximately 11%. Study conclusions and caveats: Compared with RNA-seq, IR-seq gave much higher clonotype depth and reliability. This fraction held mixed bone marrow immune cells after CD138-negative sorting.

Germline V gene data show CDR1 as SQVTM and CDR2 as ANQGSEA. The CDR3 contains 14 residues. V gave up 2 bases and J gave up 6 bases, with 15 bases separating them. Sequencing was carried out using a population of CD138-negative cells sorted from bone marrow. V gene TRBV29-1 combines with J gene TRBJ2-3, with a possible D match to TRBD2 (6 bases). The clonotype comes from a donor at least 40 years old with multiple myeloma. DNA of the CDR3: TGCAGCGTTGAAATCGGGGGTGCCCCGGATACGCAGTATTTT. Translation gives CSVEIGGAPDTQYF.